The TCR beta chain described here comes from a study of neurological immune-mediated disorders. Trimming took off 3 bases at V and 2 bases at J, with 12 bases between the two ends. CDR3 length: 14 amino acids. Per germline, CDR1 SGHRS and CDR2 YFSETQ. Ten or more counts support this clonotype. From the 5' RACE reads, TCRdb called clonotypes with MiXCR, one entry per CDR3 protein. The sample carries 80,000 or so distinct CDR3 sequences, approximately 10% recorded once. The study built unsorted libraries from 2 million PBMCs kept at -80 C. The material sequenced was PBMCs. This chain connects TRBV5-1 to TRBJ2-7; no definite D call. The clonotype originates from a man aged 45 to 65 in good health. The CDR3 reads CASSWTDGAYEQYF. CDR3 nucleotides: TGCGCCAGCAGCTGGACGGATGGGGCCTACGAGCAGTACTTC.